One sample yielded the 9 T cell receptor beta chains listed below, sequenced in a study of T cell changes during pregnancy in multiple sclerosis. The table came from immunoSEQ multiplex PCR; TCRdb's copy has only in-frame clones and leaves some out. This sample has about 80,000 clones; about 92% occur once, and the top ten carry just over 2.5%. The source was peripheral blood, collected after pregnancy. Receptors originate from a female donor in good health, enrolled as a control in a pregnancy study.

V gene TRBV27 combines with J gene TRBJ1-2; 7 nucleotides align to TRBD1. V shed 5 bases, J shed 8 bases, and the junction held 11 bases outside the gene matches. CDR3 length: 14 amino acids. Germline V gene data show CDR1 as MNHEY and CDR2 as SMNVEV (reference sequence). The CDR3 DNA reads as TGTGCCAGCAGTGCTAACCCAGACAGGGTAGGCTACACCTTC. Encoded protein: CASSANPDRVGYTF.

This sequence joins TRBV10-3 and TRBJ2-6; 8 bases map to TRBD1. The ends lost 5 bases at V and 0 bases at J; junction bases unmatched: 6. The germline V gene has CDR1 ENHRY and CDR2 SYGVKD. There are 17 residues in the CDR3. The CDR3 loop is CAISQAGGASGANVLTF. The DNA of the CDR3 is TGTGCCATCAGTCAGGCAGGGGGCGCCTCTGGGGCCAACGTCCTGACTTTC.

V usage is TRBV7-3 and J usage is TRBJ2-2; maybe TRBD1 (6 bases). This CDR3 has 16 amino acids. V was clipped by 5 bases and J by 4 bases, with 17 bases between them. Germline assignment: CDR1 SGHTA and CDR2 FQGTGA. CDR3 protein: CASSPSRNRATGELFF. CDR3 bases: TGTGCCAGCAGCCCAAGCCGGAACAGGGCCACCGGGGAGCTGTTTTTT.

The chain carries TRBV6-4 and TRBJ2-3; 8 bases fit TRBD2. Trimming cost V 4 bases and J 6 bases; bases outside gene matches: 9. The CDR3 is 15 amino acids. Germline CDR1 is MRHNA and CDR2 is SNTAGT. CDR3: CASSAVASGLDTQYF. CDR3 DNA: TGTGCCAGCAGTGCCGTCGCTAGCGGGCTGGATACGCAGTATTTT.

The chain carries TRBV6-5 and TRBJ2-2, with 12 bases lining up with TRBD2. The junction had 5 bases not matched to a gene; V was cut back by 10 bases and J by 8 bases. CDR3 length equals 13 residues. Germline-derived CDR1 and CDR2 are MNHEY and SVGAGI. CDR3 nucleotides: TGTGCCACCCTAGCGGGGGGGCTTGGGGAGCTGTTTTTT. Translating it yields CATLAGGLGELFF.

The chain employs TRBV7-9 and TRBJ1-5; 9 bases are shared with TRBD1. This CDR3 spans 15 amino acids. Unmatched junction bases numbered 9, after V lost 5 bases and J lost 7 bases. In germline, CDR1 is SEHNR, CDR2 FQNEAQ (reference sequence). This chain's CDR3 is CASSNDRGGRQPQHF. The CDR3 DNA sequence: TGTGCCAGCAGCAATGACAGGGGGGGGAGACAGCCCCAGCATTTT.

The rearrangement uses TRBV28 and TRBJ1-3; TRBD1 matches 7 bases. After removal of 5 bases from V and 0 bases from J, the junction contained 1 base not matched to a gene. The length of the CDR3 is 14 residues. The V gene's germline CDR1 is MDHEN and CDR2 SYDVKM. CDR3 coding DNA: TGTGCCAGCAGTCGACAGGGCTCTGGAAACACCATATATTTT. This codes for CASSRQGSGNTIYF.

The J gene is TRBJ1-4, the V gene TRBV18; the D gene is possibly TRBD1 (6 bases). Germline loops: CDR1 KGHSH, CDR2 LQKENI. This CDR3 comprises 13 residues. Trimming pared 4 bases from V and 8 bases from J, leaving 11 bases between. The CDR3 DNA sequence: TGTGCCAGCTCACTCCCCGGGACAGAAAAACTGTTTTTT. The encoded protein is CASSLPGTEKLFF.

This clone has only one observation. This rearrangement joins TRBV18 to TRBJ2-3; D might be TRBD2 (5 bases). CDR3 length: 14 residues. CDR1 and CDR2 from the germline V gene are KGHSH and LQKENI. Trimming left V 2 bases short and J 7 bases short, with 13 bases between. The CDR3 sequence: CASSPEGFLNTQYF. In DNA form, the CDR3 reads TGTGCCAGCTCACCAGAGGGATTTCTCAATACGCAGTATTTT.